In its sample, the clone carrying this TCR beta chain was seen many times. V was shortened by 0 bases and J by 0 bases, with 8 bases between the two germline ends. Per the germline V gene, CDR1 is GTSNPN and CDR2 is SVGIG (reference sequence). There are 14 residues in the CDR3. This sample stems from a study of T cells in Graves' hyperthyroidism and ophthalmopathy. RNA transcripts were the template for amplifying TCR beta CDR3 regions. The HTBI primer set served for first-round RT-PCR of the TCR CDR3. TCRdb used MiXCR to reprocess the multiplex PCR reads, holding one entry per CDR3 protein. The sample yields 600,000 to 750,000 distinct CDR3 sequences, around 15% seen once.

The sequencing sample was made of blood. J is TRBJ1-2 and V is TRBV30; D remains unclear. This clonotype was sampled from a man aged 50 to 59 with Graves' hyperthyroidism. The CDR3 protein is CAWSVFRTNYGYTF. The CDR3 bases are TGTGCCTGGAGTGTGTTCCGTACTAACTATGGCTACACCTTC. The variable domain in full, completed from reference TRBV30 and TRBJ1-2, reads SQTIHQWPATLVQPVGSPLSLECTVEGTSNPNLYWYRQAAGRGLQLLFYSVGIGQISSEVPQNLSASRPQDRQFILSSKKLLLSDSGFYLCAWSVFRTNYGYTFGSGTRLTVV.